Listed here is a single T cell receptor (beta chain). The sample belongs to a study of blood T cell repertoires in COVID-19. Per the original data handling: Counts of nucleated cells, estimated from reference gene primer amplification, were obtained. The method was immunoSEQ multiplex PCR; TCRdb's version includes in-frame clones alone and lacks a portion of them. V, J and clone size are taken as reported in that table, and D and trimming were inferred from the DNA itself. The sample holds approximately 290,000 clones, more than 80% seen once. Individuals drawn from approximately 26 US areas were about 18 to 90 years old. Assignments of participants to cohorts depended upon their own reported clinical history. Either two negative PCRs, clearance, or symptom resolution qualified Cohort 3 donors as recovered. CDR1 is SQVTM and CDR2 is ANQGSEA in the germline V gene. The CDR3 contains 14 residues. Trimming took 4 bases from V and 5 from J; bases not matched to a gene: 3.

The origin of this receptor is a woman aged 30 to 39 who had recovered from COVID-19. The sample comprised PBMCs or T cells enriched from blood (not recorded which). This chain connects TRBV29-1 to TRBJ2-1, with TRBD1 matching 12 bases. CDR3 bases: TGCAGCGTTGGGGGACAGGGGGCCCACAATGAGCAGTTCTTC. It specifies CSVGGQGAHNEQFF.